This TCR beta chain came from a study of regulatory T cells in long-lasting Graves disease. Germline values: CDR1 SGHVS, CDR2 FNYEAQ. V lost 3 bases to trimming and J lost 2 bases; unmatched junction nucleotides: 5. This CDR3 comprises 15 residues. Specified time point: newly diagnosed GD, antithyroid drugs for less than 3 months. The TCR library used RNA extracted from PBMCs. This clonotype has ten or more counts. Relying on iRepertoire HTBI primers and Arm-PCR of CDR3 regions, the team built TCR beta libraries. TCRdb fed the multiplex PCR reads into MiXCR, producing one record per CDR3 protein. Of 360,000 or so distinct CDR3 sequences listed, over 15% are singletons. The same specimen was also included in a second study, on T cells in Graves' hyperthyroidism and ophthalmopathy.

Sequenced material: peripheral blood mononuclear cells (PBMCs), taken at new diagnosis, from a patient treated with antithyroid drugs. This TCR was recovered from a man aged 40-49 years with Graves disease. The chain is built from TRBV7-6 and TRBJ2-3; 7 positions match TRBD2. The DNA for the CDR3 is TGTGCCAGCAGCTTGAGCGGGGAGCCCACAGATACGCAGTATTTT. Protein: CASSLSGEPTDTQYF.